This T cell receptor (beta chain) emerged from a study of graft-versus-host responses after intestinal transplantation. Trimming pared 0 bases from V and 1 base from J, leaving 7 bases between. Germline V CDR1 and CDR2: SGDLS, YYNGEE. CDR3 size: 15 residues. The assay was immunoSEQ multiplex PCR, and TCRdb's table has in-frame clones only and misses some. Among 77,000 or so clones listed, about 94% were seen once. For this clone: Its cognate antigen is unknown.

The rearrangement joins TRBV9 to TRBJ2-2, with unresolved D. The TCR sequence derives from a human donor who received an intestinal transplant. Source: unstimulated CD8+ T cells sorted from spleen or lymph node cells, taken before intestinal transplant. Written as DNA, the CDR3 is TGTGCCAGCAGCGTAGACAACGAGAACACCGGGGAGCTGTTTTTT. Its protein is CASSVDNENTGELFF.